Listed here are 9 T cell receptor beta chains from one sample, sequenced in a study of T cells after posttransplantation cyclophosphamide. Clones were sequenced by immunoSEQ multiplex PCR, and TCRdb holds only the in-frame ones, with some missing. The sample shows over 25,000 clones, no singletons; the ten largest hold less than 5%. Sequences were obtained from PBMCs. The receptors derive from a young woman in good health and a related stem cell transplant donor.

This clone was recorded many times. This rearrangement joins TRBV7-3 to TRBJ2-1, with TRBD2 as a possible D gene (5 bases). The CDR3 is made up of 13 amino acids. The V gene's germline CDR1 is SGHTA and CDR2 FQGTGA. Between the trimmed V and J ends, which lost 2 bases and 8 bases, there was a span of 10 bases. The CDR3 DNA sequence: TGTGCCAGCAGCTTACGGGGTAGGGATGAGCAGTTCTTC. It translates to CASSLRGRDEQFF.

Many counts were recorded for this clone. The rearrangement uses TRBV19 and TRBJ2-2; D is unresolved. This CDR3 spans 13 amino acids. The V end lost 3 bases, the J end lost 6 bases, and 8 bases lay between the germline ends. CDR1 is LNHDA and CDR2 is SQIVND in the germline V gene (reference sequence). The CDR3 protein is CASSIQEPGELFF. The CDR3 nucleotides read TGTGCCAGTAGTATTCAGGAGCCCGGGGAGCTGTTTTTT.

In this sample, this clone turned up many times. V gene TRBV28 combines with J gene TRBJ1-5; D unresolved. Germline V gene lookup returns CDR1 MDHEN and CDR2 SYDVKM. The CDR3 is 14 amino acids. V dropped 3 bases and J dropped 6 bases, with 12 bases sitting between them. The CDR3: CASSFRGTSQPQHF. Here the CDR3 DNA reads TGTGCCAGCAGTTTCCGGGGTACAAGTCAGCCCCAGCATTTT.

This clone was seen a handful of times. CDR3 amino acids: CASSSGLAGAYEQYF. In DNA form, the CDR3 reads TGTGCCAGCAGTTCGGGACTAGCGGGGGCCTACGAGCAGTACTTC. The rearrangement joins TRBV12-3 or TRBV12-4 to TRBJ2-7; 14 nucleotides match TRBD2. The length of the CDR3 is 15 residues. V dropped 4 bases and J dropped 2; count of bases not matched to a gene: 1.

This clone appeared many times. The chain uses TRBV7-3 and TRBJ2-7, with 7 nucleotides matching TRBD1. J lost 0 bases, V lost 4 bases, and 3 bases had no gene match. This CDR3 region has 14 residues. Per germline, CDR1 SGHTA and CDR2 FQGTGA. CDR3 sequence (DNA): TGTGCCAGCAGCTCGACAGGGCCCTCCTACGAGCAGTACTTC. Translated, it gives CASSSTGPSYEQYF. Filled out from reference TRBV7-3 and TRBJ2-7, the complete variable domain reads GAGVSQTPSNKVTEKGKYVELRCDPISGHTALYWYRQSLGQGPEFLIYFQGTGAADDSGLPNDRFFAVRPEGSVSTLKIQRTERGDSAVYLCASSSTGPSYEQYFGPGTRLTVT.

This clone was seen ten or more times. The chain carries TRBV7-2 and TRBJ1-1, with TRBD1 identical over 7 bases. CDR1 SGHTA and CDR2 FQGNSA come from the germline V gene. Trimming cost V 2 bases and J 4 bases; bases outside gene matches: 7. This CDR3 is 15 amino acids long. The CDR3 DNA follows: TGTGCCAGCAGCTTAAATGGACAGGTGTCCACTGAAGCTTTCTTT. This gives the protein CASSLNGQVSTEAFF.

This clone has ten or more counts. The chain uses TRBV19 and TRBJ1-1; 7 positions agree with TRBD1. The CDR3 length is 15 residues. V was clipped by 6 bases and J by 5 bases; unmatched bases: 12. Germline V gene sequence: CDR1 LNHDA, CDR2 SQIVND (reference sequence). The CDR3 DNA follows: TGTGCCAGTAGCCTAGACAGGGCCAGCCTTACTGAAGCTTTCTTT. Protein: CASSLDRASLTEAFF.

This clone was observed at least ten times. The CDR3 loop reads CASSYLGGADRTEAFF. The CDR3 DNA sequence: TGTGCCAGCAGTTACCTCGGGGGGGCCGATCGAACTGAAGCTTTCTTT. J is TRBJ1-1 and V is TRBV6-6; D might be TRBD1 (6 bases). From germline, CDR1 is MNHNY and CDR2 SVGAGI (reference sequence). Between the trimmed V and J ends, which lost 2 bases and 5 bases, there was a span of 18 bases. This CDR3 has 16 amino acids.

The genes are TRBV4-2 and TRBJ1-2; D not certain. V gave up 0 bases and J gave up 3 bases, with 5 bases separating them. The germline CDR1 and CDR2 sequences are LGHNA and YNFKEQ. The CDR3 consists of 13 residues. CDR3 region: CASSQDSDYGYTF. The CDR3 nucleotides are TGTGCCAGCAGCCAAGATTCGGACTATGGCTACACCTTC.